The next 12 T cell receptor beta chains were all read from a single sample in a study of identical twins. TCRdb recomputed calls from the 5' RACE reads with MiXCR, one row per CDR3 protein. Among 420,000 or so distinct CDR3 sequences listed, 18% were seen once. Material: naive T cells sorted from blood. These receptors were obtained from a man in his forties or fifties in good health.

The chain couples TRBV12-3 or TRBV12-4 to TRBJ2-1; D perhaps matches TRBD2 (5 bases). The CDR3 totals 13 residues. Trimming removed 6 bases at V and 2 bases at J, with 8 bases between. The CDR3 region has the DNA TGTGCCAGCAGGGACTCGACCTACAATGAGCAGTTCTTC. The encoded protein is CASRDSTYNEQFF.

The chain couples TRBV6-5 to TRBJ1-1; the match to TRBD1 covers 7 bases. Germline V gene data show CDR1 as MNHEY and CDR2 as SVGAGI. Unmatched junction bases numbered 3, after V lost 3 bases and J lost 8 bases. The CDR3 is 12 amino acids. CDR3 in DNA: TGTGCCAGCAGTTATCTGACAGGGGAAGCTTTCTTT. Its translation is CASSYLTGEAFF.

This clonotype occurred a few times. The rearrangement joins TRBV28 to TRBJ2-1; D is perhaps TRBD2 (7 bases). The CDR3 loop spans 15 amino acids. Deletions cut 7 bases from V and 0 bases from J, with 13 bases between. From germline, CDR1 is MDHEN and CDR2 SYDVKM. CDR3 sequence: CASTKGGYSYNEQFF. CDR3 in DNA: TGTGCCAGCACCAAGGGGGGGTACTCCTACAATGAGCAGTTCTTC.

V is TRBV3-1 and J is TRBJ2-2; weak D call: TRBD2 (6 bases). The V gene's germline CDR1 is LGHDT and CDR2 YNNKEL (reference sequence). The CDR3 length is 19 residues. V was cut by 0 bases and J by 2 bases, with 19 bases left in between. CDR3 coding DNA: TGTGCCAGCAGCCAAGAGGGGAGGCGGGCTGATAACAACACCGGGGAGCTGTTTTTT. It encodes CASSQEGRRADNNTGELFF.

The genes are TRBV4-3 and TRBJ2-5; 8 bases map to TRBD2. CDR3 length: 17 residues. Trimming removed 0 bases from V and 4 bases from J; junction bases left unmatched: 10. The germline CDR1 and CDR2 sequences are LGHNA and YSLEER. Here the CDR3 DNA reads TGCGCCAGCAGCCAAGAGCCAGCGGGAGCCTTGTTAGAGACCCAGTACTTC. Encoded protein: CASSQEPAGALLETQYF.

This clonotype was recorded a few times. The rearrangement joins TRBV7-9 to TRBJ2-1, with unresolved D. The CDR3 extends over 10 amino acids. Germline V gene data show CDR1 as SEHNR and CDR2 as FQNEAQ (reference sequence). Between the trimmed V and J ends, which lost 1 base and 10 bases, there was a span of 2 bases. In DNA, the CDR3 is TGTGCCAGCAGCTTAGGGGAGCAGTTCTTC. This sequence encodes CASSLGEQFF.

This clonotype was counted ten times or more. The chain carries TRBV29-1 and TRBJ2-1, with 8 bases that match TRBD1. This CDR3 is 14 amino acids long. CDR1 and CDR2 (germline): SQVTM, ANQGSEA. The CDR3 coding sequence is TGCACAAAGTGGACAGGGAGCTCCTACAATGAGCAGTTCTTC. It translates to CTKWTGSSYNEQFF.

This clonotype was counted a few times. The J gene is TRBJ1-2, the V gene TRBV10-3; D is unclear. The germline V and J ends were trimmed by 8 bases and 1 base, with 14 bases remaining between them. This CDR3 is 14 amino acids long. The V gene's germline CDR1 is ENHRY and CDR2 SYGVKD. In DNA form, the CDR3 reads TGTGCCATCCGGAGCGAACCTAATAACTATGGCTACACCTTC. This gives the protein CAIRSEPNNYGYTF.

V is TRBV20-1 and J is TRBJ2-1; 16 bases line up with TRBD2. The length of the CDR3 is 14 residues. The V gene end was trimmed by 6 bases and the J gene end by 7 bases; junction bases not matched to a gene: 3. The germline V gene has CDR1 DFQATT and CDR2 SNEGSKA (reference sequence). The CDR3 DNA reads TGCAGTGCCGGGACTAGCGGGAGGGTGAATGAGCAGTTCTTC. This sequence encodes CSAGTSGRVNEQFF.

This clonotype was seen many times. The CDR3: CSGLAGETGEQYF. CDR3 sequence (DNA): TGCAGCGGACTAGCGGGAGAAACCGGCGAGCAGTACTTC. The rearrangement links TRBV29-1 to TRBJ2-7; 12 bases map to TRBD2. Per the germline V gene, CDR1 is SQVTM and CDR2 is ANQGSEA. The CDR3 extends over 13 amino acids. V was clipped by 7 bases and J by 6 bases; unmatched bases: 7.

The sample holds many counts of this clonotype. The genes are TRBV5-6 and TRBJ2-7; D remains ambiguous. Germline values: CDR1 SGHDT, CDR2 YYEEEE. Trimming took off 6 bases at V and 5 bases at J, with 12 bases between the two ends. This CDR3 spans 12 amino acids. The CDR3 DNA reads TGTGCCAGCACCCGTTGGGCCAACGAGCAGTACTTC. This sequence encodes CASTRWANEQYF.

This clonotype was observed a few times. The V and J genes are TRBV29-1 and TRBJ2-5, with TRBD2 as a possible D gene (5 bases). There are 13 residues in the CDR3. Trimming stripped 6 bases from V and 5 bases from J, with 16 bases between. Germline V gene lookup returns CDR1 SQVTM and CDR2 ANQGSEA. DNA for the CDR3: TGCAGCGTCGCCCCTTATGAGGGTGAGACCCAGTACTTC. This encodes CSVAPYEGETQYF.